This T cell receptor beta chain derives from a study of Ad26.COV2.S vaccination and SARS-CoV-2 variants. Treatment specified: about 20 received Ad26.COV2.S at low or high dose, single or two shots; several received placebo; per-sample allocation not given. Day 63 following the first vaccine or placebo injection was when the samples were taken. Its platform was an Ad26 vector, and its expressed antigen was Wuhan-strain SARS-CoV-2 spike. TCRdb keeps only in-frame clones here, not all; method: immunoSEQ multiplex PCR. Among hundreds of thousands of clones listed, about 88% were seen once. This CDR3 region has 15 residues. After removal of 4 bases from V and 0 bases from J, the junction contained 3 bases not matched to a gene. Germline V gives CDR1 LGHDT, CDR2 YNNKEL (reference sequence). A remark on this clone: This sample includes further DNA sequences coding for the same CDR3.

This chain connects TRBV3-1 (or the pseudogene TRBV3-2) to TRBJ2-3; 8 positions match TRBD1. The sample was peripheral blood, taken in a trial of Ad26.COV2.S vaccine versus placebo. The TCR was taken from a person between 18 and 65 years old who received the Ad26.COV2.S COVID-19 vaccine or a placebo. CDR3 sequence reads: CASSRRDRSTDTQYF. For the CDR3, the DNA is TGTGCCAGCAGCCGACGGGACAGGAGCACAGATACGCAGTATTTT.